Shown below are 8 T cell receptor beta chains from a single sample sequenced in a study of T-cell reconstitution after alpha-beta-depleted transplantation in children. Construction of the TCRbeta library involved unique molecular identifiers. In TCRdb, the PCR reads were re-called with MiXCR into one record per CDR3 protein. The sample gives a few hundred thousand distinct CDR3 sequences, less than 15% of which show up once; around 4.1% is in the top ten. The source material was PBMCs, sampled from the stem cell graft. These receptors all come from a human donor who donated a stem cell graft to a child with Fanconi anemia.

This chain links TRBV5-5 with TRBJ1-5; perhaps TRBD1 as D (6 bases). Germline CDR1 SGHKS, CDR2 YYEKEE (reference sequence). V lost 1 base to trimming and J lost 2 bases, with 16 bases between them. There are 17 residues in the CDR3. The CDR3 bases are TGTGCCAGCAGCTTGAAACAGGGCAATTCAGGCAATCAGCCCCAGCATTTT. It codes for CASSLKQGNSGNQPQHF. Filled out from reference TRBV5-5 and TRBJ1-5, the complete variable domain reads DAGVTQSPTHLIKTRGQQVTLRCSPISGHKSVSWYQQVLGQGPQFIFQYYEKEERGRGNFPDRFSARQFPNYSSELNVNALLLGDSALYLCASSLKQGNSGNQPQHFGDGTRLSIL.

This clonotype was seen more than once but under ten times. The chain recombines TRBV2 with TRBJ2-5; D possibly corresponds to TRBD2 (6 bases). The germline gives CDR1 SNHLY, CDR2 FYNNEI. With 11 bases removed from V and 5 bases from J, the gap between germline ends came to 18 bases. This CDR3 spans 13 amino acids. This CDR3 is CAWSRGLGETQYF. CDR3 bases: TGTGCCTGGTCGCGGGGTTTAGGGGAGACCCAGTACTTC.

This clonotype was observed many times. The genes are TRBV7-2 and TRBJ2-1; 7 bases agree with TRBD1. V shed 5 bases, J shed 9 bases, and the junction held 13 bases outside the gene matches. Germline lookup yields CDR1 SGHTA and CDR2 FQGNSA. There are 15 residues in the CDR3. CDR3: CASSREGPKGAEQFF. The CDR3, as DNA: TGTGCCAGCAGCAGAGAGGGACCCAAGGGGGCTGAGCAGTTCTTC.

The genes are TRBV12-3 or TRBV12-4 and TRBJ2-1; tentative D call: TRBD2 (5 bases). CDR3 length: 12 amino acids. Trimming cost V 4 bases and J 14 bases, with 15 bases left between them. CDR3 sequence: CASSSGRGLEFF. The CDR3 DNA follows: TGTGCCAGCAGTTCCGGTAGAGGGCTGGAGTTCTTC.

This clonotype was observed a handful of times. The CDR3 nucleotides are TGCGCCAGCAGCCCAGACGGGTCTATCGAAGATACGCAGTATTTT. Translation gives CASSPDGSIEDTQYF. The chain links TRBV4-3 to TRBJ2-3; no firm D call. The length of the CDR3 is 15 residues. Trimming removed 4 bases from V and 5 bases from J, with 16 bases in between. Germline V gene lookup returns CDR1 LGHNA and CDR2 YSLEER.

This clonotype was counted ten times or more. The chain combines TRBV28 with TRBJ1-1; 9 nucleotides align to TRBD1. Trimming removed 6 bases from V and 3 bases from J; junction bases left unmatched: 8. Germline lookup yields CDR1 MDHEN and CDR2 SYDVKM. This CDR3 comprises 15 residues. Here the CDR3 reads CASRGTGREYTEAFF. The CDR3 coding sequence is TGTGCCAGCAGAGGGACAGGGAGGGAGTACACTGAAGCTTTCTTT.

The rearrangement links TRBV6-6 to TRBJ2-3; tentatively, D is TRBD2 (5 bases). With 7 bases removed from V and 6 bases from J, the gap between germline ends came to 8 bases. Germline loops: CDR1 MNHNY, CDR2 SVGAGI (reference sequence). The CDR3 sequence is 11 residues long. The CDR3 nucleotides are TGTGCCAGCACCCGGGGTGATACGCAGTATTTT. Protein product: CASTRGDTQYF.

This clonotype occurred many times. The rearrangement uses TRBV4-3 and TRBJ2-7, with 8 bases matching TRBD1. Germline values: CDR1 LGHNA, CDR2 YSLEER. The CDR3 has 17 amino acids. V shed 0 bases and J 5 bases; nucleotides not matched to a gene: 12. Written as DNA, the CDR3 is TGCGCCAGCAGCCAAGATTCTGTCACAGGGGGGAGAAACGAGCAGTACTTC. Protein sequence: CASSQDSVTGGRNEQYF.